The clone carrying this T cell receptor (beta chain) was seen more than once but under ten times. The length of the CDR3 is 16 residues. Germline V lookup: CDR1 MGHDK, CDR2 SYGVNS. V lost 3 bases, J lost 1 base, and 9 bases stayed unmatched. These data are taken from a study of blood T cell repertoires in COVID-19. Overall study: Acute and convalescent COVID-19 specimens originated in the United States, Italy and Spain. Nucleic acid was either cDNA or gDNA, and it came from T cells, B-cell-depleted T cells, or PBMCs.

The data were produced by immunoSEQ multiplex PCR, yet TCRdb's version contains in-frame clones alone and is incomplete. Among hundreds of thousands of clones listed, about four fifths were seen once. Sequenced material: peripheral blood. This chain joins TRBV25-1 and TRBJ2-7; 7 bases line up with TRBD1. This TCR was recovered from a woman aged 50 to 60 who had recovered from COVID-19. The CDR3 DNA follows: TGTGCCAGCAGTGACGCCATGGGGACAGCGTCCTACGAGCAGTACTTC. This encodes CASSDAMGTASYEQYF.